This T cell receptor beta chain derives from a study of cytomegalovirus exposure and HLA in healthy donors. The primer mix had 60 Vbeta and 13 Jbeta primers. Assay used: immunoSEQ multiplex PCR; TCRdb lists only in-frame clones, some missing. The data show about 190,000 clones, roughly 86% seen once. Trimming removed 7 bases from V and 0 bases from J; junction bases left unmatched: 6. There are 14 residues in the CDR3. Per germline, CDR1 MDHEN and CDR2 SYDVKM. For this clone: Its matching antigen is unknown.

Notes on the study in general: Cytomegalovirus-associated status was assigned to 150 to 200 TCR beta chains.

Sequencing input: PBMCs. The chain combines TRBV28 with TRBJ2-7, with TRBD2 identical over 7 bases. This clonotype was sampled from a middle-aged man in good health and CMV-seropositive. The DNA of the CDR3 is TGTGCCAGCACTAAAGCGGGGAGCTCCTACGAGCAGTACTTC. This codes for CASTKAGSSYEQYF.